The TCR beta chain under discussion was sequenced for a study of blood T cell repertoires in COVID-19. For the study at large: Whether acute or convalescent, the COVID-19 samples came from the United States, Italy and Spain. PBMCs, B-cell-depleted T cells, or T cells provided the cDNA or gDNA that made up the material.

Germline-derived CDR1 and CDR2 are SGHAT and FQNNGV. J was trimmed by 4 bases and V by 5 bases; bases with no gene match: 6. The CDR3 is made up of 14 amino acids. In the original processing: Amplifying reference gene primers gave estimates of nucleated cell counts. Method: immunoSEQ multiplex PCR; TCRdb's copy keeps in-frame clones and lacks some. Clone size and the V and J calls come from that table; the DNA yielded D and trimming. This sample carries some 88,000 clones, about 88% of them seen once, and the ten largest clones take roughly 6.5%. The rearrangement uses TRBV11-2 and TRBJ2-7, with 9 bases identical to TRBD2. Sequenced material: peripheral blood. The sequence was collected from a man between 60 and 70 years old with acute or convalescent COVID-19. CDR3 in DNA: TGTGCCAGCAGCCGCGGCGGGGGGGGTTACGAGCAGTACTTC. Translation: CASSRGGGGYEQYF.